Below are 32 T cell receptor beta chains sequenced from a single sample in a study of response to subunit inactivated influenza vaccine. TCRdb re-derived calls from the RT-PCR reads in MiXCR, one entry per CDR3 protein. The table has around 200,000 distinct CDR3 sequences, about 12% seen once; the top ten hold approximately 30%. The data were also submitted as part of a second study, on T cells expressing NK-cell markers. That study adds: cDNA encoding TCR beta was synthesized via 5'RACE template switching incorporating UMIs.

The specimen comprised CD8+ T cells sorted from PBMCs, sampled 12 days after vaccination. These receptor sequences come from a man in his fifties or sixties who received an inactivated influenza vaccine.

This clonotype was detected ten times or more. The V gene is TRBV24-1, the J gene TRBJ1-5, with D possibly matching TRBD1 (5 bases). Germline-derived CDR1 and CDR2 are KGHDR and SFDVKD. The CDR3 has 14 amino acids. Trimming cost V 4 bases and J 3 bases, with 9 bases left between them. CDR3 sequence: CATSDLTVNQPQHF. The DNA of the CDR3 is TGTGCCACCAGTGACTTGACAGTCAATCAGCCCCAGCATTTT.

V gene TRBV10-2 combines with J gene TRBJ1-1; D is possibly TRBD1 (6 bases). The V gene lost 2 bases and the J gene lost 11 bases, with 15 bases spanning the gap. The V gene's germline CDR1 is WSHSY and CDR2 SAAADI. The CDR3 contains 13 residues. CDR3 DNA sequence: TGCGCCAGCAGTGAGACCGGGGGGCTAATGGCTTTCTTT. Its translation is CASSETGGLMAFF.

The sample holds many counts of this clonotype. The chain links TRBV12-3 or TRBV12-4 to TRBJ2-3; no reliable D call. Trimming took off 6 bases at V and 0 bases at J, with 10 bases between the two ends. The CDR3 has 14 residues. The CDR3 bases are TGTGCCAGCAGCACAGACCGGAGCACAGATACGCAGTATTTT. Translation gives CASSTDRSTDTQYF.

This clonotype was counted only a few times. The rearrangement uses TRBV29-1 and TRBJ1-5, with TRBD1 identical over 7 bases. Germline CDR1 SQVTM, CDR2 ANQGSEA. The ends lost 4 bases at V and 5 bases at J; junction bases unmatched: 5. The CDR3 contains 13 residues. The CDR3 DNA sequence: TGCAGCGTTGGCAGGGGGGAGGATCAGCCCCAGCATTTT. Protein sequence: CSVGRGEDQPQHF.

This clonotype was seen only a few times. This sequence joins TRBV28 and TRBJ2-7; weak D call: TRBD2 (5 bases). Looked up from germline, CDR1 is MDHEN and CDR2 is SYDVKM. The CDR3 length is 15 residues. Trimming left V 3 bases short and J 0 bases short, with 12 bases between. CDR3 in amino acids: CASSFGGSLSYEQYF. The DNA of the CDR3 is TGTGCCAGCAGTTTTGGTGGGAGCCTCTCCTACGAGCAGTACTTC.

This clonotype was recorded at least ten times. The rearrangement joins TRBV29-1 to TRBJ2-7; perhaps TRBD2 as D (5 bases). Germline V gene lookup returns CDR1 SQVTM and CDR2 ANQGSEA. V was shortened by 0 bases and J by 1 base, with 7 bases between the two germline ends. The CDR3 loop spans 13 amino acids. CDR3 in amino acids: CSVEDRGSYEQYF. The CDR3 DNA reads TGCAGCGTTGAAGATCGGGGTTCCTACGAGCAGTACTTC.

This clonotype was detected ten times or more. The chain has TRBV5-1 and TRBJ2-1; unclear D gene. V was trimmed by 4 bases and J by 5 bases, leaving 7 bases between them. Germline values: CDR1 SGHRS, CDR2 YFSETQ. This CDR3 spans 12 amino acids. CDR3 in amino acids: CASSAINNEQFF. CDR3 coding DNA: TGCGCCAGCAGCGCGATAAACAATGAGCAGTTCTTC.

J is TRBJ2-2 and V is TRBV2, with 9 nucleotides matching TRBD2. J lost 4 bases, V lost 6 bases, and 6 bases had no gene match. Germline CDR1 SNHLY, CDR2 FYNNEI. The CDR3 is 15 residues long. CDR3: CASSVAGAGTGELFF. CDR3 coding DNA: TGTGCCAGCAGCGTAGCGGGGGCCGGCACCGGGGAGCTGTTTTTT.

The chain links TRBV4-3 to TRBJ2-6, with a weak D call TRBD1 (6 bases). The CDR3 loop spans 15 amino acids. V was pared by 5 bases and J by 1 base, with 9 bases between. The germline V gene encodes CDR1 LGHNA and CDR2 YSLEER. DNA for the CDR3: TGCGCCAGCAGCTTGGGGGCTTCTGGGGCCAACGTCCTGACTTTC. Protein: CASSLGASGANVLTF.

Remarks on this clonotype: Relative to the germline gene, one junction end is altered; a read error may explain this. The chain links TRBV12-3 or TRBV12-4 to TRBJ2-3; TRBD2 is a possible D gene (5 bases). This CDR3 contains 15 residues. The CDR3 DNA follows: TGTGCCAGCAGTCTAGCTTACCCCTACACAGATACGCAGTATTTT. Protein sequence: CASSLAYPYTDTQYF.

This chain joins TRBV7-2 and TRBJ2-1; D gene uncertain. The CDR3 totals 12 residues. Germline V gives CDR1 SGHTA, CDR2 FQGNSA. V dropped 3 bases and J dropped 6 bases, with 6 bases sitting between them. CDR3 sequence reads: CASSFSFNEQFF. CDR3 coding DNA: TGTGCCAGCAGCTTCAGTTTCAATGAGCAGTTCTTC.

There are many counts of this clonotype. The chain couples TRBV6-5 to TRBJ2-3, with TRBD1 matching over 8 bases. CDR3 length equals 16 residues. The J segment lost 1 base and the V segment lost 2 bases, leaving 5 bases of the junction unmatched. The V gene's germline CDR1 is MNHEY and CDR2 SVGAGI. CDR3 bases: TGTGCCAGCAGTTACCTGACAGGGGATCGCACAGATACGCAGTATTTT. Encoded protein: CASSYLTGDRTDTQYF.

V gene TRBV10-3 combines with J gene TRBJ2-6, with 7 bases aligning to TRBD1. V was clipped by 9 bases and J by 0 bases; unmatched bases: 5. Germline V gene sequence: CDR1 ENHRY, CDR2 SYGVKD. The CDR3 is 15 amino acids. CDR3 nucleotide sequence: TGTGCCATAGGACAGGCTTCCTCTGGGGCCAACGTCCTGACTTTC. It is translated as CAIGQASSGANVLTF.

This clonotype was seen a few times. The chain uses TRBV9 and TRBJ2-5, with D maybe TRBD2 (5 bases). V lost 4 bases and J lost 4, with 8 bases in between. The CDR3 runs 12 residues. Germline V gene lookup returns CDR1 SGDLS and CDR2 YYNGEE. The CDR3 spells CASSPRGETQYF. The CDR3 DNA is TGTGCCAGCAGCCCCCGGGGAGAGACCCAGTACTTC.

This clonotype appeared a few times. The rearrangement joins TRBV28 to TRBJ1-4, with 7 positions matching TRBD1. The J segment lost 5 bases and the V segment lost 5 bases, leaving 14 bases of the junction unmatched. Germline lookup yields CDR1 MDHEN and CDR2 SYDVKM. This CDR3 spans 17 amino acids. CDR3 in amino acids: CASSPLDRDSLNEKLFF. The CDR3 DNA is TGTGCCAGCAGTCCTCTGGATAGGGACAGCCTGAATGAAAAACTGTTTTTT.

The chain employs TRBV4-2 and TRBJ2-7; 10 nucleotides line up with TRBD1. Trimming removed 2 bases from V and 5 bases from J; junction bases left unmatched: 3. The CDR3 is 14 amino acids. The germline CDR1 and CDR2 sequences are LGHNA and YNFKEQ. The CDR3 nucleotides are TGTGCCAGCAGCCAATTGACAGGGGGCGACGAGCAGTACTTC. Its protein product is CASSQLTGGDEQYF.

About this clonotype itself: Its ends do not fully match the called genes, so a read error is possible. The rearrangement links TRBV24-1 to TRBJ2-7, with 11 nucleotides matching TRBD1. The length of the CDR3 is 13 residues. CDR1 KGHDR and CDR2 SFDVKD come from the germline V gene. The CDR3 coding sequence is TGTGCCACCGGGACAGGGGGATCCTACGAGCAGAACTTC. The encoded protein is CATGTGGSYEQNF.

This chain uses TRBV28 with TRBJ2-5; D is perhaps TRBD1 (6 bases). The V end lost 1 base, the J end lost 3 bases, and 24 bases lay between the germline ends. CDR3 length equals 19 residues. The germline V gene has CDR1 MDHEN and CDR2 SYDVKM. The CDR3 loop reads CASSLFWQATFEGEETQYF. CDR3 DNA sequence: TGTGCCAGCAGTTTATTCTGGCAGGCTACCTTTGAGGGGGAAGAGACCCAGTACTTC.

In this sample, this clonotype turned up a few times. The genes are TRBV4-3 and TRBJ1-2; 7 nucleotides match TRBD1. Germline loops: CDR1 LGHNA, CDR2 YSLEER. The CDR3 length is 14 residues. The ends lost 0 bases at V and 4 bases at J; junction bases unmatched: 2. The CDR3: CASSQEAGGYGYTF. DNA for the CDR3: TGCGCCAGCAGCCAAGAAGCAGGGGGCTATGGCTACACCTTC.

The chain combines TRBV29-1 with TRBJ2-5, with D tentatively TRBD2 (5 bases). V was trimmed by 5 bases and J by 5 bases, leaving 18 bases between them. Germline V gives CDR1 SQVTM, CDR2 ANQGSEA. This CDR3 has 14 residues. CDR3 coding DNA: TGCAGCGTTCCCGAGAGTGGGAGCGGTGAGACCCAGTACTTC. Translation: CSVPESGSGETQYF.

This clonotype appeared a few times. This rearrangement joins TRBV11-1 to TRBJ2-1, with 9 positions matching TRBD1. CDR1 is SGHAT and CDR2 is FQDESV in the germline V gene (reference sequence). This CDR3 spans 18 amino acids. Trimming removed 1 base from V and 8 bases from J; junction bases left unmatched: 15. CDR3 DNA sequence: TGTGCCAGCAGCTTAGTAAGAGCCGGGACAGGGTTTAACTATGAGCAGTTCTTC. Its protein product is CASSLVRAGTGFNYEQFF. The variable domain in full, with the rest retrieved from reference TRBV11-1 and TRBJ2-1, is EAEVAQSPRYKITEKSQAVAFWCDPISGHATLYWYRQILGQGPELLVQFQDESVVDDSQLPKDRFSAERLKGVDSTLKIQPAELGDSAMYLCASSLVRAGTGFNYEQFFGPGTRLTVL.

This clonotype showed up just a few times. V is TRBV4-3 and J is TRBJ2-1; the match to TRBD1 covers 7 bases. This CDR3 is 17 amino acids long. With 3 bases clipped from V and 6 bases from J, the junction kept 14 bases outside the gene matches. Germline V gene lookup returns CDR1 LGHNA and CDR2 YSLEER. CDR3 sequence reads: CASSHLGTVGVSNEQFF. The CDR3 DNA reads TGCGCCAGCAGCCACCTCGGGACAGTGGGAGTTTCCAATGAGCAGTTCTTC.

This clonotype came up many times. For the CDR3, the DNA is TGTGCCAGCAGCCCCCCGAGGGGGTATGAGAGCAATCAGCCCCAGCATTTT. Its translation is CASSPPRGYESNQPQHF. The gene calls are TRBV21-1 and TRBJ1-5; TRBD1, the D gene given by the table, was not confirmed from the DNA. TRBV21-1 is designated a pseudogene. The CDR3 runs 17 residues.

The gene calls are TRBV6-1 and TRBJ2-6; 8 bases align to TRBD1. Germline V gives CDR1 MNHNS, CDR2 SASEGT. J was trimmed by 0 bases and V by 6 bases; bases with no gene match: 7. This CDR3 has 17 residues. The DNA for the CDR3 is TGTGCCAGCAGAAGGGACAGGATTGGCTCTGGGGCCAACGTCCTGACTTTC. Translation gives CASRRDRIGSGANVLTF.

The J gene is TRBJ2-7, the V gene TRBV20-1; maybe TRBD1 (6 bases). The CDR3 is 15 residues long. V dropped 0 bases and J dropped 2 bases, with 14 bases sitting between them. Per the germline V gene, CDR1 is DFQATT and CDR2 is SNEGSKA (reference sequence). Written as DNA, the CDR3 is TGCAGTGCTAGAGATCCCGGGACAAGGCCCTACGAGCAGTACTTC. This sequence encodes CSARDPGTRPYEQYF.

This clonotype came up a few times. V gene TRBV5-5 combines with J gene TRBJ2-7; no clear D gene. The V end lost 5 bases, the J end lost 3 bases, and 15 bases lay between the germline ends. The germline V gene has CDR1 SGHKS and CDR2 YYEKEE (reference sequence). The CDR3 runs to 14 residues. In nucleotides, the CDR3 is TGTGCCAGCAGTTGGGTCCCCCAAGACTACGAGCAGTACTTC. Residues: CASSWVPQDYEQYF.

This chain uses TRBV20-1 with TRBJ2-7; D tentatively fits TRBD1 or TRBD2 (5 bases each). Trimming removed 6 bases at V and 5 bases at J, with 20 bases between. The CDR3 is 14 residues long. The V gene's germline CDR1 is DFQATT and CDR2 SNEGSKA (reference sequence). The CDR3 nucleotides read TGCAGTGCAAAGAACGGGGCGAAGGGTCACGAGCAGTACTTC. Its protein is CSAKNGAKGHEQYF.

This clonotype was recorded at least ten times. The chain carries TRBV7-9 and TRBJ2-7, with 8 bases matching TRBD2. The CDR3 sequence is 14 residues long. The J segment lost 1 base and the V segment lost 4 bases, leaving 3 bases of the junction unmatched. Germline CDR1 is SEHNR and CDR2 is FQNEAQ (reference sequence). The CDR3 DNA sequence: TGTGCCAGCAGCTCCGGGACTAGTTCCTACGAGCAGTACTTC. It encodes CASSSGTSSYEQYF.

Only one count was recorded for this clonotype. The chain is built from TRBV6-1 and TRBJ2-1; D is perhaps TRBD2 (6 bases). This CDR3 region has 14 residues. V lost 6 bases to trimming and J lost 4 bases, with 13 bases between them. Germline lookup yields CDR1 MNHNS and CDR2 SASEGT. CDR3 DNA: TGTGCCAGCAGCACGGGAGACGGATACAATGAGCAGTTCTTC. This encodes CASSTGDGYNEQFF.

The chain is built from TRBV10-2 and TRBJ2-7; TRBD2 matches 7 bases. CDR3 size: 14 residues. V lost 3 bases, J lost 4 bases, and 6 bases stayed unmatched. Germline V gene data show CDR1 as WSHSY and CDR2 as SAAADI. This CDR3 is CASSDPWTRYEQYF. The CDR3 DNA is TGCGCCAGCAGTGACCCCTGGACTAGGTACGAGCAGTACTTC.

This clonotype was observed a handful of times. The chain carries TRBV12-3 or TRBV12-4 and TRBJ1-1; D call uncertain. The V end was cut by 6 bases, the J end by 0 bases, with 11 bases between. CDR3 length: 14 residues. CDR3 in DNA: TGTGCCAGCAGCTTCGACGGGATGAACACTGAAGCTTTCTTT. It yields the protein CASSFDGMNTEAFF.

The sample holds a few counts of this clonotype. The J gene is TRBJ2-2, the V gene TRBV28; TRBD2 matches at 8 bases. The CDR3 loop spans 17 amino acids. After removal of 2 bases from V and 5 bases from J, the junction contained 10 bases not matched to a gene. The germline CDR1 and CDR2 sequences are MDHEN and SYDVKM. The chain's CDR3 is CASSLIKIAGRTGELFF. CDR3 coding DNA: TGTGCCAGCAGTTTAATTAAAATAGCGGGGCGAACCGGGGAGCTGTTTTTT.